A selection of T cell receptor beta chains follows, all from one sample in a study of OX40 agonist ivuxolimab in advanced cancers. TCRdb's table, derived via immunoSEQ multiplex PCR, lists solely in-frame clones and lacks some. The sample consists of tens of thousands of clones, around 82% of them appearing once. The sequenced sample was CD4+ or CD8+ T cells sorted from blood, obtained in a trial of the OX40 agonist ivuxolimab. These receptors were obtained from an adult with an advanced solid tumor such as melanoma, head and neck, liver or kidney cancer. Both conserved end residues are part of each CDR3. The order of the fields is CDR3 DNA, CDR3 protein, clone size, D gene, V gene, J gene. A D gene is named only where the DNA matches it firmly. Clone size is given for some rows only: seen once, a few or many times, or a class if the clone is expanded.

TGTGCCAGCAGCACGGACAGCCGGAACACTGAAGCTTTCTTT	CASSTDSRNTEAFF	-	-	TRBV11-2	TRBJ1-1
TGCGCCAGCAGCTTGGTGGGGGTCCAAAACACTGAAGCTTTCTTT	CASSLVGVQNTEAFF	-	-	TRBV5-1	TRBJ1-1
TGTGCCAGCAGCTCCCAAAGCCGCTACACCTTC	CASSSQSRYTF	-	-	TRBV7-8	TRBJ1-2
TGTGCCAGCAGCCCTCCGCTAGCGGGGTTCACCGGGGAGCTGTTTTTT	CASSPPLAGFTGELFF	-	TRBD2	TRBV7-6	TRBJ2-2
TGCGCCAGCAGCTTGAGCTCCAGCGGGCCTGCCCACGAGCAGTACTTC	CASSLSSSGPAHEQYF	-	-	TRBV5-1	TRBJ2-7
TGTGCCATCTCCGGACAGGGAGAGGCTTTCTTT	CAISGQGEAFF	-	TRBD1	TRBV10-3	TRBJ1-1
TGCGCCAGCAGCCCGAGACAGAGATCGAACACTGAAGCTTTCTTT	CASSPRQRSNTEAFF	-	-	TRBV5-1	TRBJ1-1
TGTGCCAGCCGACAGGGGGAAGAGACCCAGTACTTC	CASRQGEETQYF	few	TRBD1	TRBV2	TRBJ2-5
TGTGCCAGTTCGTTCGGACAGAACTATGGCTACACCTTC	CASSFGQNYGYTF	-	-	TRBV19	TRBJ1-2
TGTGCCAGCAGCTTTATGGGAGAGGGGACCTACGAGCAGTACTTC	CASSFMGEGTYEQYF	-	-	TRBV7-9	TRBJ2-7
TGTGCCAGCAGCTTTATCGAAGCAAGGTCGGGGGCCGAAAAACTGTTTTTT	CASSFIEARSGAEKLFF	-	-	TRBV5-6	TRBJ1-4
TGTGCCAGCGGACCTCAGTTAGTCAATCAGCCCCAGCATTTT	CASGPQLVNQPQHF	-	-	TRBV11-3	TRBJ1-5
TGTGCCAGCAGCTTGGCAGGGGTTCAGGCCTATGGCTACACCTTC	CASSLAGVQAYGYTF	-	-	TRBV5-4	TRBJ1-2
TGTGCCAGCAGTGAGGGCCCGGAGGTCTACGAGCAGTACTTC	CASSEGPEVYEQYF	-	-	TRBV2	TRBJ2-7
TGTGCCAGCAGCGTAACCGGGACGTCCCCCACTGAAGCTTTCTTT	CASSVTGTSPTEAFF	-	-	TRBV9	TRBJ1-1
TGTGCCAGCAGTGAAGTGGCAGGGTTAACGAACACTGAAGCTTTCTTT	CASSEVAGLTNTEAFF	-	-	TRBV6-1	TRBJ1-1
TGTGCCAGTAGTATAAGCAGGGGAAGTGAAAAACTGTTTTTT	CASSISRGSEKLFF	few	-	TRBV19	TRBJ1-4
TGTGCCACCAGCAGAGATCGAGGCCGAGGGAACACAGATACGCAGTATTTT	CATSRDRGRGNTDTQYF	-	-	TRBV15	TRBJ2-3
TGTGCCAGCAGTCTACCCCGGACAGGGGGTATCTCTGGGGCCAACGTCCTGACTTTC	CASSLPRTGGISGANVLTF	few	TRBD1	TRBV28	TRBJ2-6
TGTGCCAGTAGTAGGGACAGTGCCTTCCGCTATGGCTACACCTTC	CASSRDSAFRYGYTF	-	TRBD1	TRBV19	TRBJ1-2
TGCAGCGGTCGGACAGGACCCCGGAGCACTGAAGCTTTCTTT	CSGRTGPRSTEAFF	-	TRBD1	TRBV29-1	TRBJ1-1
TGTGCCAGCAGCTTGTTCGACACCGGGGAGCTGTTTTTT	CASSLFDTGELFF	-	-	TRBV7-2	TRBJ2-2
TGTGCCAGCAGGGTCGACTCAGGGAGGATGAACACTGAAGCTTTCTTT	CASRVDSGRMNTEAFF	once	-	TRBV7-3	TRBJ1-1
TGTGCCAGCAGCCGGGACGGCCAGAACACCGGGGAGCTGTTTTTT	CASSRDGQNTGELFF	-	-	TRBV7-9	TRBJ2-2
TGTGCCAGCATTGGGCAGACTCTATCTTCCTATGGCTACACCTTC	CASIGQTLSSYGYTF	-	-	TRBV6-1	TRBJ1-2
TGCAGCTCCAGGGGGGACACCGGGGAGCTGTTTTTT	CSSRGDTGELFF	-	-	TRBV29-1	TRBJ2-2
TGTGCCAGCAGCCAAAGAGCGGGCCACGAGCAGTACTTC	CASSQRAGHEQYF	-	-	TRBV7-2	TRBJ2-7
TGCGCCAGCAGCTTAAACAGGGTACGAGAAGCTTTCTTT	CASSLNRVREAFF	-	-	TRBV5-1	TRBJ1-1
TGTGCCAGCAGTGGCCCAGGGGACTACGAGCAGTACTTC	CASSGPGDYEQYF	-	-	TRBV2	TRBJ2-7
TGTGCCAGCAGCTTCCGGGGTGGCAATCAGCCCCAGCATTTT	CASSFRGGNQPQHF	-	-	TRBV5-8	TRBJ1-5
TGTGCCAGCAGCTACATTAGGGGCTACGAGCAGTACTTC	CASSYIRGYEQYF	few	-	TRBV7-9	TRBJ2-7
TGTGCCAGCAGTGAAGACGCAGCCGGGGGTGGTCAGCCCCAGCATTTT	CASSEDAAGGGQPQHF	-	-	TRBV6-1	TRBJ1-5
TGTGCCAGCACTACAGGGAAAACGGACACTGAAGCTTTCTTT	CASTTGKTDTEAFF	-	-	TRBV6-1	TRBJ1-1
TGTGCCAGCAGTTACTCGTCTGGGCTCGGCACTGAAGCTTTCTTT	CASSYSSGLGTEAFF	-	-	TRBV6-5	TRBJ1-1
TGTGCCAGCAGTGACCTGACGGAACCTAATGAAAAACTGTTTTTT	CASSDLTEPNEKLFF	-	-	TRBV27	TRBJ1-4
TGTGCCAGCAGTGGGGGGATGGATGGCTACACCTTC	CASSGGMDGYTF	-	-	TRBV6-1	TRBJ1-2
TGTGCCAGCAGCCAAAGGGGCGGGACAGGGGTCTATGGCTACACCTTC	CASSQRGGTGVYGYTF	-	TRBD1	TRBV4-2	TRBJ1-2
TGTGCCAGCAGGTTGACAGGGAACACTGAAGCTTTCTTT	CASRLTGNTEAFF	-	-	TRBV7-9	TRBJ1-1
TGTGCCAGCAGACAGGGACAGCTCACTGAAGCTTTCTTT	CASRQGQLTEAFF	-	TRBD1	TRBV6-1	TRBJ1-1
TGTGCCAGCAGTGAAGGACCTAACAGTAATCAGCCCCAGCATTTT	CASSEGPNSNQPQHF	once	-	TRBV2	TRBJ1-5
TGCGCCAGCAGCTTTGGATTTAGGAGTCTACAGACAGGGGGACCCTACGAGCAGTACTTC	CASSFGFRSLQTGGPYEQYF	-	TRBD1	TRBV5-1	TRBJ2-7
TGTGCCAGCAGCACTGGCTCTGGGCAGAAAAACATTCAGTACTTC	CASSTGSGQKNIQYF	-	-	TRBV7-9	TRBJ2-4
TGTGCCAGCTCTTTTAGCGGGGGGGCTTACGAGCAGTACTTC	CASSFSGGAYEQYF	-	TRBD2	TRBV18	TRBJ2-7
TGTGCCAGCAGCTCGACAGGTCTCCCCAATCAGCCCCAGCATTTT	CASSSTGLPNQPQHF	once	-	TRBV7-3	TRBJ1-5
TGTGCCAGCAGCAAAAAGTACCTGTACACTGAAGCTTTCTTT	CASSKKYLYTEAFF	-	-	TRBV21-1	TRBJ1-1
TGTGCCAGCAGTGTCGACAGGGGGCAAGAGACCCAGTACTTC	CASSVDRGQETQYF	-	TRBD1	TRBV6-1	TRBJ2-5
TGTGCCAGCAGCTTGCCAGGGGGCGCCGCCGGGGAGCTGTTTTTT	CASSLPGGAAGELFF	-	TRBD1	TRBV5-4	TRBJ2-2
TGTGCCAGCACCTCATTAGATTGGGTTGGGGCATCGGACGAGCAGTACTTC	CASTSLDWVGASDEQYF	-	-	TRBV7-9	TRBJ2-7
TGTGCCAGTTCGCAGGGGATAGGGACTGAAGCTTTCTTT	CASSQGIGTEAFF	-	-	TRBV6-5	TRBJ1-1
TGCAGCGTAGGGGGCGGGGGGGCCCACAATGAGCAGTTCTTC	CSVGGGGAHNEQFF	-	TRBD2	TRBV29-1	TRBJ2-1
TGTGCCAGCAGCGTTTTCGACAGGGTTGGTAACTATGGCTACACCTTC	CASSVFDRVGNYGYTF	-	TRBD1	TRBV9	TRBJ1-2
TGTACCAGCAGCTTATACGGCAGGGGACGGAACACTGAAGCTTTCTTT	CTSSLYGRGRNTEAFF	-	-	TRBV7-2	TRBJ1-1
TGCACCAGCAGCCAAGTACGCCCAGGGGAGGTGTTTTTT	CTSSQVRPGEVFF	-	-	TRBV1	TRBJ1-4
TGTGCCAGCAGTTTAGGGGGGAACACTGAAGCTTTCTTT	CASSLGGNTEAFF	-	-	TRBV28	TRBJ1-1
TGCGCCAGCAGCTTGGATGGGGGCGGGTGGACTGAAGCTTTCTTT	CASSLDGGGWTEAFF	-	-	TRBV5-1	TRBJ1-1